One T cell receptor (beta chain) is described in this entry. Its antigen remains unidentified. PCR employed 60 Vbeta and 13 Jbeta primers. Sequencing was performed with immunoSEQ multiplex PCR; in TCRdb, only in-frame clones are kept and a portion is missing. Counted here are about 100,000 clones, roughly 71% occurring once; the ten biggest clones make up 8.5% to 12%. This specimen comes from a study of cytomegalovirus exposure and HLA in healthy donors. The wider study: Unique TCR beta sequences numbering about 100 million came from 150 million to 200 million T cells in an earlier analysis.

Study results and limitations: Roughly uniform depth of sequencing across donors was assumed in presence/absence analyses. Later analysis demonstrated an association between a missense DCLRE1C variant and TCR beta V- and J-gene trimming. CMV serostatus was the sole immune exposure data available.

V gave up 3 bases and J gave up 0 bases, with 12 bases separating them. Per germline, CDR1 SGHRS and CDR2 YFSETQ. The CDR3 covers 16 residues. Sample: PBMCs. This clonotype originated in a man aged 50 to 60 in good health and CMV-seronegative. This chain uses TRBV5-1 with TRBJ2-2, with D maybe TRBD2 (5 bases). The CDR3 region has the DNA TGCGCCAGCAGCTCACCGACTAACGCGAACACCGGGGAGCTGTTTTTT. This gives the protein CASSSPTNANTGELFF. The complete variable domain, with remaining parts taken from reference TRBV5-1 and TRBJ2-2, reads KAGVTQTPRYLIKTRGQQVTLSCSPISGHRSVSWYQQTPGQGLQFLFEYFSETQRNKGNFPGRFSGRQFSNSRSEMNVSTLELGDSALYLCASSSPTNANTGELFFGEGSRLTVL.